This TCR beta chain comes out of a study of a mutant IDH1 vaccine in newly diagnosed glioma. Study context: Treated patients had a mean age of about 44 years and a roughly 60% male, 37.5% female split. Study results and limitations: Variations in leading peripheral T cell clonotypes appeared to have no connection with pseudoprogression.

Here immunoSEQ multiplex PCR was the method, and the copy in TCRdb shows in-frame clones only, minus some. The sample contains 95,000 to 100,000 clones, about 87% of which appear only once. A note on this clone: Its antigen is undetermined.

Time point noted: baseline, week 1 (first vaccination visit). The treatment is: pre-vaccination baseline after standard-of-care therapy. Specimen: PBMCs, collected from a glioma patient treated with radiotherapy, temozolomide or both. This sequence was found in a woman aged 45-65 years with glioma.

The CDR3 is CASGLAWGRSNTEAFF. The DNA of the CDR3 is TGTGCTAGTGGTTTGGCGTGGGGACGGTCAAACACTGAAGCTTTCTTT. This rearrangement joins TRBV12-5 to TRBJ1-1; tentative D call: TRBD1 (5 bases). From germline, CDR1 is LGHNT and CDR2 FRNRAP. The CDR3 runs 16 residues. The V end was cut by 1 base, the J end by 2 bases, with 14 bases between.